What follows are 25 T cell receptor beta chains derived from one specimen sequenced in a study of siplizumab effects on memory and regulatory T cells. The assay was immunoSEQ multiplex PCR, and TCRdb's table has in-frame clones only and misses some. The sample shows more than 85,000 clones, roughly 94% of them seen only once. The sample was Tregs sorted from blood. Receptors originate from a human donor in good health.

The chain links TRBV5-6 to TRBJ2-3; D is ambiguous. The length of the CDR3 is 12 residues. The germline V gene encodes CDR1 SGHDT and CDR2 YYEEEE. V was pared by 2 bases and J by 0 bases, with 1 base between. This CDR3 reads CASSFSTDTQYF. In DNA form, the CDR3 reads TGTGCCAGCAGCTTCAGCACAGATACGCAGTATTTT.

V gene TRBV5-1 combines with J gene TRBJ1-2; perhaps TRBD1 as D (6 bases). This CDR3 is built from 15 residues. V shed 3 bases and J shed 4 bases, with 16 bases lying between them. Per the germline V gene, CDR1 is SGHRS and CDR2 is YFSETQ. CDR3 DNA sequence: TGCGCCAGCAGCTGGGGCCCTCAGGGGAGCTATGGCTACACCTTC. Translated, it gives CASSWGPQGSYGYTF.

The J gene is TRBJ1-3, the V gene TRBV18; 8 bases fit TRBD1. Germline V gene data show CDR1 as KGHSH and CDR2 as LQKENI. V was pared by 5 bases and J by 0 bases, with 15 bases of the junction left unmatched. The CDR3 sequence is 19 residues long. Here the CDR3 DNA reads TGTGCCAGCTCATCAAACGCCGGGACAGGAAGTTACTCTGGAAACACCATATATTTT. Its protein product is CASSSNAGTGSYSGNTIYF.

The chain couples TRBV5-1 to TRBJ2-5; D remains unclear. Trimming took 1 base from V and 1 from J, leaving 11 bases between them. This CDR3 comprises 15 residues. Germline V gives CDR1 SGHRS, CDR2 YFSETQ. The DNA of the CDR3 is TGCGCCAGCAGCTTGACTCCCACCCGCCAAGAGACCCAGTACTTC. Protein: CASSLTPTRQETQYF.

This chain joins TRBV2 and TRBJ1-1; D uncertain. This CDR3 has 13 amino acids. Trimming stripped 6 bases from V and 0 bases from J, with 8 bases between. From germline, CDR1 is SNHLY and CDR2 FYNNEI. DNA of the CDR3: TGTGCCAGCAGGACTCAAATGAACACTGAAGCTTTCTTT. Encoded protein: CASRTQMNTEAFF.

CDR3 coding DNA: TGCGCCAGCAGCCCGTGGACAGGGGAGACCCAGTACTTC. Amino acid sequence: CASSPWTGETQYF. The V and J genes are TRBV5-1 and TRBJ2-5; TRBD1 aligns across 8 bases. Germline values: CDR1 SGHRS, CDR2 YFSETQ. The V and J ends lost 4 bases and 5 bases, in that order; junction bases with no gene match: 4. CDR3 size: 13 residues.

The CDR3 loop is CASSIWGGHYGYTF. The CDR3 coding sequence is TGCGCCAGCAGCATCTGGGGAGGTCACTATGGCTACACCTTC. The chain has TRBV5-1 and TRBJ1-2; no reliable D call. The length of the CDR3 is 14 residues. The germline V gene has CDR1 SGHRS and CDR2 YFSETQ. V shed 4 bases and J shed 3 bases, with 13 bases lying between them.

This sequence joins TRBV19 and TRBJ2-1, with a tentative D call TRBD1 (5 bases). The CDR3 consists of 13 residues. Germline V gene lookup returns CDR1 LNHDA and CDR2 SQIVND (reference sequence). V was trimmed by 3 bases and J by 5 bases, leaving 8 bases between them. The CDR3 DNA is TGTGCCAGTAGTATTCGACAGCACAATGAGCAGTTCTTC. Translated: CASSIRQHNEQFF.

This sequence joins TRBV12-5 and TRBJ1-2, with D maybe TRBD1 (6 bases). Trimming cost V 8 bases and J 8 bases, with 15 bases left between them. CDR1 and CDR2 from the germline V gene are LGHNT and FRNRAP. The CDR3 runs 12 residues. The CDR3 here is CASRGHQGGYTF. The CDR3 nucleotides read TGTGCTAGTCGGGGACACCAGGGAGGCTACACCTTC.

The chain couples TRBV11-2 to TRBJ2-2; possible D gene TRBD1, 6 bases. This CDR3 is 15 amino acids long. The germline V gene encodes CDR1 SGHAT and CDR2 FQNNGV. V gave up 5 bases and J gave up 6 bases, with 16 bases separating them. For the CDR3, the DNA is TGTGCCAGCAGCGCAACCGGGACAATAGCCGGGGAGCTGTTTTTT. It specifies CASSATGTIAGELFF.

The chain is built from TRBV6-1 and TRBJ1-2; TRBD1 matches 7 bases. The CDR3 length is 14 residues. The junction had 6 bases not matched to a gene; V was cut back by 5 bases and J by 3 bases. Germline V gene sequence: CDR1 MNHNS, CDR2 SASEGT. DNA of the CDR3: TGTGCCAGCAGTAGACAGGGAATCGACTATGGCTACACCTTC. As protein: CASSRQGIDYGYTF.

This clone has more than one count but fewer than ten. The chain recombines TRBV7-9 with TRBJ1-1; D remains unclear. V lost 6 bases and J lost 1, with 27 bases in between. Germline V gives CDR1 SEHNR, CDR2 FQNEAQ (reference sequence). The CDR3 consists of 19 residues. CDR3 loop: CASSGRIEGEWFANTEAFF. In DNA, the CDR3 is TGTGCCAGCAGTGGGCGGATTGAGGGTGAGTGGTTTGCGAACACTGAAGCTTTCTTT.

The chain couples TRBV9 to TRBJ2-1; no definite D call. Per germline, CDR1 SGDLS and CDR2 YYNGEE. Trimming removed 0 bases at V and 7 bases at J, with 8 bases between. The CDR3 has 13 amino acids. CDR3 region: CASSVVSGNEQFF. The CDR3 DNA follows: TGTGCCAGCAGCGTAGTTTCAGGAAATGAGCAGTTCTTC.

V and J are TRBV19 and TRBJ1-2; D is possibly TRBD1 (5 bases). The CDR3 extends over 14 amino acids. The V gene lost 5 bases and the J gene lost 3 bases, with 13 bases spanning the gap. The germline gives CDR1 LNHDA, CDR2 SQIVND (reference sequence). CDR3 amino acids: CASSWTNGDYGYTF. Here the CDR3 DNA reads TGTGCCAGTAGTTGGACAAACGGAGACTATGGCTACACCTTC.

This chain uses TRBV5-1 with TRBJ2-1; D not resolved. The germline CDR1 and CDR2 sequences are SGHRS and YFSETQ. The CDR3 extends over 15 amino acids. V dropped 0 bases and J dropped 6 bases, with 13 bases sitting between them. The CDR3 protein is CASSLAALGINEQFF. The DNA for the CDR3 is TGCGCCAGCAGCTTGGCCGCTCTAGGAATCAATGAGCAGTTCTTC.

Here the CDR3 reads CASSPLSGANVLTF. The DNA of the CDR3 is TGTGCCAGCTCACCACTTTCTGGGGCCAACGTCCTGACTTTC. This chain links TRBV18 with TRBJ2-6; D gene uncertain. The CDR3 has 14 amino acids. The germline gives CDR1 KGHSH, CDR2 LQKENI. Trimming stripped 1 base from V and 1 base from J, with 2 bases between.

The chain combines TRBV6-1 with TRBJ2-3; a weak D match, TRBD2 (6 bases). The ends were cut back, 3 bases at V and 9 bases at J, with 13 bases in the middle. This CDR3 is built from 13 residues. CDR1 and CDR2 from the germline V gene are MNHNS and SASEGT. For the CDR3, the DNA is TGTGCCAGCAGTGATTCACGGCGGGACACGCAGTATTTT. It specifies CASSDSRRDTQYF.

The genes are TRBV5-1 and TRBJ2-5; D is undetermined. The length of the CDR3 is 12 residues. CDR1 and CDR2 (germline): SGHRS, YFSETQ. V was shortened by 3 bases and J by 0 bases, with 3 bases between the two germline ends. The CDR3, as DNA: TGCGCCAGCAGCTGGTACCAAGAGACCCAGTACTTC. Residues: CASSWYQETQYF.

As regards this clone: At one boundary the junction diverges from the germline segment, which might be a read error. The CDR3 loop reads CASRLEYSNYGYTF. The DNA for the CDR3 is TGCGCCAGCAGATTGGAGTACAGCAACTATGGCTACACCTTC. The chain couples TRBV5-1 to TRBJ1-2; the D is unclear. Germline V gene sequence: CDR1 SGHRS, CDR2 YFSETQ. This CDR3 comprises 14 residues.

The chain is built from TRBV27 and TRBJ1-2, with D possibly matching TRBD1 (6 bases). CDR3 length equals 15 residues. Trimming took 1 base from V and 5 from J, leaving 14 bases between them. The germline gives CDR1 MNHEY, CDR2 SMNVEV (reference sequence). The CDR3 region is CASSLYLGQWYGYTF. CDR3 DNA sequence: TGTGCCAGCAGTTTATACCTAGGACAGTGGTATGGCTACACCTTC.

This chain joins TRBV7-2 and TRBJ1-2, with a weak D call TRBD1 (5 bases). CDR3 length: 15 amino acids. Trimming left V 1 base short and J 2 bases short, with 11 bases between. Germline CDR1 is SGHTA and CDR2 is FQGNSA. CDR3 region: CASSLGPGLNYGYTF. The CDR3 region has the DNA TGTGCCAGCAGCTTAGGCCCGGGACTCAACTATGGCTACACCTTC.

The chain employs TRBV5-1 and TRBJ1-1; D is undetermined. Germline V CDR1 and CDR2: SGHRS, YFSETQ. CDR3 length: 13 amino acids. V dropped 2 bases and J dropped 5 bases, with 10 bases sitting between them. The CDR3 protein is CASSFDGITEAFF. The CDR3 DNA reads TGCGCCAGCAGCTTTGACGGCATTACTGAAGCTTTCTTT.

The genes are TRBV7-9 and TRBJ1-2, with 7 bases that match TRBD1. With 4 bases clipped from V and 3 bases from J, the junction kept 8 bases outside the gene matches. CDR3 size: 15 residues. Germline V gene data show CDR1 as SEHNR and CDR2 as FQNEAQ (reference sequence). For the CDR3, the DNA is TGTGCCAGCAGCTATAAACAGGGGAGCGACTATGGCTACACCTTC. Translated: CASSYKQGSDYGYTF.

The genes are TRBV27 and TRBJ2-1; TRBD2 aligns across 11 bases. Trimming at V came to 6 bases and at J to 7 bases, leaving 8 bases not matched to a gene. The CDR3 contains 15 residues. The V gene's germline CDR1 is MNHEY and CDR2 SMNVEV (reference sequence). The CDR3 protein is CASRTYSGGGNEQFF. CDR3 nucleotide sequence: TGTGCCAGCAGAACCTATAGCGGGGGGGGGAATGAGCAGTTCTTC.

The chain joins TRBV7-8 to TRBJ1-4; no clear D. Trimming took 2 bases from V and 8 from J, leaving 12 bases between them. This CDR3 has 14 amino acids. In germline, CDR1 is SGHVS, CDR2 FQNEAQ. The CDR3 coding sequence is TGTGCCAGCAGCTTAACACAGCTCGGGGAAAAACTGTTTTTT. Encoded protein: CASSLTQLGEKLFF.